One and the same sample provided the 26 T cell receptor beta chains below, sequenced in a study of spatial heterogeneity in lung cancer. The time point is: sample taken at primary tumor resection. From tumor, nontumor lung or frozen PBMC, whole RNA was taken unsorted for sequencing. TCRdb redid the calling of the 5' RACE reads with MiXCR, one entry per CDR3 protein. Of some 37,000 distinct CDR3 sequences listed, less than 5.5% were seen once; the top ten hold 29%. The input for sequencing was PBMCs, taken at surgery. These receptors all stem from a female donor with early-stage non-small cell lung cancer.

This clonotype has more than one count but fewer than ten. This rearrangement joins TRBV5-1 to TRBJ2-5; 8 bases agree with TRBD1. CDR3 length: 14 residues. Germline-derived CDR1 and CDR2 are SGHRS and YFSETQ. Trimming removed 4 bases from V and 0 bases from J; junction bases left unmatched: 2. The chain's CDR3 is CASSGQGDQETQYF. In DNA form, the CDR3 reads TGCGCCAGCAGCGGACAGGGTGACCAAGAGACCCAGTACTTC.

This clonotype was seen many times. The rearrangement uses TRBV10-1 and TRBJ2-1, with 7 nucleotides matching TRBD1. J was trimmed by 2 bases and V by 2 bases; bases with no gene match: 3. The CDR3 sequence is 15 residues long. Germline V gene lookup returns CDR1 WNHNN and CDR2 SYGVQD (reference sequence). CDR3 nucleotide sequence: TGCGCCAGCAGTGAGCAGACAGGGACCTACAATGAGCAGTTCTTC. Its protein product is CASSEQTGTYNEQFF.

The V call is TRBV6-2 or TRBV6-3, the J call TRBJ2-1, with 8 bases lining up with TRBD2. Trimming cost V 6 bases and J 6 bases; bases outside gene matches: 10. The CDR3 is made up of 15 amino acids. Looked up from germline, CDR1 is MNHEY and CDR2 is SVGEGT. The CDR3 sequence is CASRKSGSLINEQFF. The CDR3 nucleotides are TGTGCCAGCAGGAAAAGCGGGAGTTTGATCAATGAGCAGTTCTTC.

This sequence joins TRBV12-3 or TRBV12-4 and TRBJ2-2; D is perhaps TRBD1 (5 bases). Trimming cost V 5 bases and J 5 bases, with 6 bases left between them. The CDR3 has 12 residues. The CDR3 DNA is TGTGCCAGCAGTCAGGGAACCGGGGAGCTGTTTTTT. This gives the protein CASSQGTGELFF.

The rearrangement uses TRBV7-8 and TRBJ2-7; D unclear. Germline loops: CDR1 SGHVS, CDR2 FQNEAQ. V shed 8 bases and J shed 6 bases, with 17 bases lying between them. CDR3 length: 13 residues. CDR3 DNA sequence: TGTGCCAGCCGTCATGGAATTTTGGGCGAGCAGTACTTC. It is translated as CASRHGILGEQYF.

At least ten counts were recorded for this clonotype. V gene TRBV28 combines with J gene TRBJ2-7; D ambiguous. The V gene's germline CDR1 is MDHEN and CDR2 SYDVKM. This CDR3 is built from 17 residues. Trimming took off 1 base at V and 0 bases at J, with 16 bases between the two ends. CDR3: CASSLYPSFAVSYEQYF. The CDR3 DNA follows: TGTGCCAGCAGTTTATATCCCTCCTTCGCGGTCTCCTACGAGCAGTACTTC.

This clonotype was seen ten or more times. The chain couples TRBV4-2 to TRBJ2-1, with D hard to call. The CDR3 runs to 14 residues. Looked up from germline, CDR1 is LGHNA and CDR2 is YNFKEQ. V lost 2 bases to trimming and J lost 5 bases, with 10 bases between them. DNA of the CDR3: TGTGCCAGCAGCCAATCCGAGTTGCACAATGAGCAGTTCTTC. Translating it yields CASSQSELHNEQFF.

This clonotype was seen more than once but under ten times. CDR3 DNA: TGTGCCAGCAGCTTGACAGGGAGGTACGGCGAGCAGTACTTC. The encoded protein is CASSLTGRYGEQYF. This chain uses TRBV7-2 with TRBJ2-7, with a weak D call TRBD1 (7 bases). Deletions cut 3 bases from V and 6 bases from J, with 15 bases between. There are 14 residues in the CDR3. Germline V gene data show CDR1 as SGHTA and CDR2 as FQGNSA.

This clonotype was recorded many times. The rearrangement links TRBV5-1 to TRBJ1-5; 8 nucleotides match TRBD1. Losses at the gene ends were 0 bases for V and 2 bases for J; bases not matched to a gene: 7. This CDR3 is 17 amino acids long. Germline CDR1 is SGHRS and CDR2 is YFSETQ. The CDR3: CASSLAPQGERNQPQHF. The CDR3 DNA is TGCGCCAGCAGCTTGGCCCCACAGGGGGAACGCAATCAGCCCCAGCATTTT.

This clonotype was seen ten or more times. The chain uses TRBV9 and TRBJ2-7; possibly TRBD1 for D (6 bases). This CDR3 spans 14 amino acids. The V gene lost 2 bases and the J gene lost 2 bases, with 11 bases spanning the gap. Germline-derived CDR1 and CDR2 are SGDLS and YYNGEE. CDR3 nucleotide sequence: TGTGCCAGCAGCGTCTCAGGGGATCCCTACGAGCAGTACTTC. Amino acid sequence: CASSVSGDPYEQYF. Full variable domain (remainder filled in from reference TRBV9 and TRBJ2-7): DSGVTQTPKHLITATGQRVTLRCSPRSGDLSVYWYQQSLDQGLQFLIQYYNGEERAKGNILERFSAQQFPDLHSELNLSSLELGDSALYFCASSVSGDPYEQYFGPGTRLTVT.

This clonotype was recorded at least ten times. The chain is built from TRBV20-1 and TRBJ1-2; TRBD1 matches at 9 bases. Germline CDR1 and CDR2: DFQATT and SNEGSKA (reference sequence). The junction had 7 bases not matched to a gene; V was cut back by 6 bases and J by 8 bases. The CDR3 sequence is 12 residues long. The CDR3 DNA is TGCAGTGCCCCACAGGGGGCGCGGGGCTACACCTTC. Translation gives CSAPQGARGYTF.

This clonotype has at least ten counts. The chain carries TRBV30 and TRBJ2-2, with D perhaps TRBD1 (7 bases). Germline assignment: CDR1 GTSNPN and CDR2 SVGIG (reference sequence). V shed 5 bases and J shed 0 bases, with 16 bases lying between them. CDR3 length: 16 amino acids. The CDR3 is CAWVRGDRSNTGELFF. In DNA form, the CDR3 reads TGTGCCTGGGTTAGGGGGGACAGATCGAACACCGGGGAGCTGTTTTTT.

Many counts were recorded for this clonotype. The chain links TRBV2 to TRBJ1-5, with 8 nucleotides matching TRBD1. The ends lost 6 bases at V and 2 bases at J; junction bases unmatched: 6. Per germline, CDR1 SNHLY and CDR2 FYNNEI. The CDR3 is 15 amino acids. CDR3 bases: TGTGCCAGCAGATTACAGGGGGAAGGCAATCAGCCCCAGCATTTT. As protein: CASRLQGEGNQPQHF.

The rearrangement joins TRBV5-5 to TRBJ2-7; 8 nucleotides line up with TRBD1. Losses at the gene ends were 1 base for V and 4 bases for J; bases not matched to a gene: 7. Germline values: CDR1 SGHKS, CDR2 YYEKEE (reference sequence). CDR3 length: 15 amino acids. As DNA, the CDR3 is TGTGCCAGCAGCTTGTGGGCAGGGGGCTTGTACGAGCAGTACTTC. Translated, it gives CASSLWAGGLYEQYF.

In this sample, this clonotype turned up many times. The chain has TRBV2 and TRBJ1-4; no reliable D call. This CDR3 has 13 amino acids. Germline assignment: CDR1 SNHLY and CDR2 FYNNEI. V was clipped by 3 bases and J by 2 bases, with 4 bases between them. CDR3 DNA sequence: TGTGCCAGCAGTGACCGGACTAATGAAAAACTGTTTTTT. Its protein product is CASSDRTNEKLFF.

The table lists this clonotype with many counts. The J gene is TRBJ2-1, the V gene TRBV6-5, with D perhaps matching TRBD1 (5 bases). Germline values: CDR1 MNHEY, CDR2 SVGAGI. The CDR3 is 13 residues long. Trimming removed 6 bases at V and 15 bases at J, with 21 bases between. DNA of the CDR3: TGTGCCAGCAGCTTACTGGAACAAGGGGTTAGGTTCTTC. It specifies CASSLLEQGVRFF.

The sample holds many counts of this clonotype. The chain's CDR3 is CASSPQPAGVAFF. CDR3 sequence (DNA): TGTGCCAGCAGCCCCCAGCCCGCGGGGGTGGCTTTCTTT. The V gene is TRBV9, the J gene TRBJ1-1; D is perhaps TRBD1 (5 bases). The ends were cut back, 4 bases at V and 11 bases at J, with 18 bases in the middle. The CDR3 consists of 13 residues. The V gene's germline CDR1 is SGDLS and CDR2 YYNGEE.

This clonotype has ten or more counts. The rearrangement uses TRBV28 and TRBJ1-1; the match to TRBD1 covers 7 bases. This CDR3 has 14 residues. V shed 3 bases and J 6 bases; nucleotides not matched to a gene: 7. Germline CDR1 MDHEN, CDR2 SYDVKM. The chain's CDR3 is CASSLGQFSAEAFF. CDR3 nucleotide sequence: TGTGCCAGCAGTTTGGGACAGTTTTCGGCTGAAGCTTTCTTT.

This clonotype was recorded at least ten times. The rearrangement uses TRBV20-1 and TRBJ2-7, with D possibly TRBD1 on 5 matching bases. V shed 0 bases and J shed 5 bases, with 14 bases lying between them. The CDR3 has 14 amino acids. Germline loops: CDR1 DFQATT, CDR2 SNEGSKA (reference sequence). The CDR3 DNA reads TGCAGTGCTAGAGATCAGACAGTAAGGAACGAGCAGTACTTC. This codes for CSARDQTVRNEQYF.

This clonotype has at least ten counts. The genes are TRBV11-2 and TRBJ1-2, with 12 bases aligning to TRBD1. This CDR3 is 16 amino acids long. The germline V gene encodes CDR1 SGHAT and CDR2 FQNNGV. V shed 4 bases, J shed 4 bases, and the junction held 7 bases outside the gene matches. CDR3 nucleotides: TGTGCCAGCAGCTCCACTGGGACAGGGGGCACCTATGGCTACACCTTC. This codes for CASSSTGTGGTYGYTF.

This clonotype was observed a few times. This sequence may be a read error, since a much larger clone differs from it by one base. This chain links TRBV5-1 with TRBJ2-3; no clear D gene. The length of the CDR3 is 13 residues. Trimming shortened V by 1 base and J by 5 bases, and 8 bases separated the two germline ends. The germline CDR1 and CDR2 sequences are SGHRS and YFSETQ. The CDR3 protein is CASSLFSIDTQYF. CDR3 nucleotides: TGCGCCAGCAGCTTGTTCAGTATAGATACGCAGTATTTT. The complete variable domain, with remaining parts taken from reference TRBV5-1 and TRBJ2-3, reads KAGVTQTPRYLIKTRGQQVTLSCSPISGHRSVSWYQQTPGQGLQFLFEYFSETQRNKGNFPGRFSGRQFSNSRSEMNVSTLELGDSALYLCASSLFSIDTQYFGPGTRLTVL.

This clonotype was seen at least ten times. The CDR3 loop is CATSDFSREGPETQYF. The CDR3 DNA reads TGTGCCACCAGTGATTTTTCGCGGGAGGGCCCAGAGACCCAGTACTTC. The V and J genes are TRBV24-1 and TRBJ2-5, with 9 bases aligning to TRBD2. The V segment lost 1 base and the J segment 4 bases; nucleotides outside the gene matches: 6. Per germline, CDR1 KGHDR and CDR2 SFDVKD. CDR3 size: 16 residues.

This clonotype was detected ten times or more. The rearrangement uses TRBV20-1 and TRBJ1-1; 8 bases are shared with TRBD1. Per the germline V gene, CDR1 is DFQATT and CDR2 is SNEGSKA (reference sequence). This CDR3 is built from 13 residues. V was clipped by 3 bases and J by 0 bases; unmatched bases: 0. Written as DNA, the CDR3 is TGCAGTGCTAGGGACAGGGTGAACACTGAAGCTTTCTTT. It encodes CSARDRVNTEAFF.

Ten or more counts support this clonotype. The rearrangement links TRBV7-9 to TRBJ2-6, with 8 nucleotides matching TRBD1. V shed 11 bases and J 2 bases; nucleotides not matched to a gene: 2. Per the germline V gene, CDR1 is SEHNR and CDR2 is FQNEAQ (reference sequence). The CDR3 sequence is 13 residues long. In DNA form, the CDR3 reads TGTGCCCAGGGGGCTCCTGGGGCCAACGTCCTGACTTTC. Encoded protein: CAQGAPGANVLTF.

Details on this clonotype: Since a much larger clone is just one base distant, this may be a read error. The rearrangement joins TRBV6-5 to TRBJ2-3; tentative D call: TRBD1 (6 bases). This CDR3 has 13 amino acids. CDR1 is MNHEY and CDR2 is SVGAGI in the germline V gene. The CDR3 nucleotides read TGTGCCAGCGGTTACACAGGGCCAGATACGCAGTATTTT. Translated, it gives CASGYTGPDTQYF.

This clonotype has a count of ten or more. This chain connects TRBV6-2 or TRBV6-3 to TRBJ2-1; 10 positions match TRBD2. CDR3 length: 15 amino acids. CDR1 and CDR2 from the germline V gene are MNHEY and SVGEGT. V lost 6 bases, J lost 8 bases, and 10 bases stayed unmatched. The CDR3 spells CASSRQLAGVDEQFF. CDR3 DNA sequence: TGTGCCAGCAGCCGACAGCTAGCGGGAGTAGATGAGCAGTTCTTC.